The entry below describes one T cell receptor (beta chain). The data were obtained in a study of blood T cell repertoires in COVID-19. Method: immunoSEQ multiplex PCR; TCRdb's copy keeps in-frame clones and lacks some. Here the sample spans fewer than 300,000 clones, about 76% being singletons. The V gene's germline CDR1 is ENHRY and CDR2 SYGVKD. Between the trimmed V and J ends, which lost 2 bases and 1 base, there was a span of 12 bases. The CDR3 is 16 residues long. The TCR was taken from a woman aged 60-75 years with active or convalescent COVID-19. This chain links TRBV10-3 with TRBJ1-3, with TRBD1 as a possible D gene (6 bases). The sample consisted of peripheral blood. The CDR3 reads CAISESYRVSGNTIYF. For the CDR3, the DNA is TGTGCCATCAGTGAGAGCTACAGGGTGTCTGGAAACACCATATATTTT.